This T cell receptor (beta chain) stems from a study of Graves' ophthalmopathy and Graves' hyperthyroidism. Whole-study results and caveats: Most expanded thyroid clonotypes above 0.001 frequency also appeared in blood. The model predicted progression of ophthalmopathy with a sensitivity of about 68%, and its specificity was less than 85%.

Notes on this clonotype: As yet, its antigen is unknown.

The germline V gene encodes CDR1 SEHNR and CDR2 FQNEAQ (reference sequence). V lost 3 bases to trimming and J lost 6 bases, with 14 bases between them. The CDR3 totals 14 residues. RNA served as the template for amplifying TCR beta CDR3 regions. The first-round RT-PCR employed HTBI primers together with the Qiagen OneStep RT-PCR kit. A multiplex PCR was then performed as the second round. TCRdb redid the calling of the multiplex PCR reads with MiXCR, one entry per CDR3 protein. The sample yields about 48,000 distinct CDR3 sequences, around 48% seen once. Sequenced: peripheral blood. The TCR comes from an adult man with Graves' ophthalmopathy. This chain uses TRBV7-9 with TRBJ1-2; D is possibly TRBD1 (6 bases). The DNA for the CDR3 is TGTGCCAGCAGCTTCGCAGGGGCTATGGATGGCTACACCTTC. It translates to CASSFAGAMDGYTF.